Detailed here is one T cell receptor beta chain. This clonotype was observed a few times. The antigen it recognizes is unknown. No qualities accompany the bases; no much larger clone lies one base away. The sequencer listed for this sample is Illumina HiSeq 1500. TCRdb reanalyzed the raw reads on its own, using fastp at Q25 for trimming and MiXCR for clone calling, and kept in-frame beta chains. A single entry per CDR3 protein holds the most common genes and DNA from its merged rows. This sample is represented by about 360,000 distinct CDR3 sequences; 15% to 20% of them were singletons. The ten biggest clones cover about 10% of the sample. The sample is drawn from a study of T cell repertoires in cytomegalovirus infection (dated by TCRdb to the late 2010s). In terms of the full investigation: Donor HLA type was relevant to the analysis, because carriage of CMV infection together with the matching HLA type was indicated by public TCR beta signatures. What the work shows at the level of the full study, not this receptor alone: In both this cohort and an independent cohort of some 370 donors, the cumulative frequency of public TCR beta family members distinguished carriers of CMV infection plus the relevant HLA type. The ex vivo response was dominated by HLA-C-restricted CMV-specific TCR beta clonotypes, which also provided the single most frequent clonotype in two of eight donors.

Per the germline V gene, SGHRS is the CDR1 and YFSETQ is the CDR2. From cysteine to phenylalanine, the CDR3 is 15 amino acids long. Only CDR3 DNA is held: 45 bases, read in frame from base 1. V is shortened by 0 bases, J by 5 bases, and the region joining them spans 15 bases. The rearranged segments are TRBV5-1 and TRBJ2-7, with the D segment possibly TRBD1 or TRBD2, each aligning over 6 bases. Sequencing was done on a sample of PBMCs. This receptor was obtained from a human donor in good health (CMV status not recorded). Some clones in this sample may be carry-over from other donors' samples. The CDR3 protein: CASSLVRWGAHEQYF. The DNA is as follows: TGCGCCAGCAGCTTGGTTCGGTGGGGGGCCCACGAGCAGTACTTC.